This T cell receptor beta chain was identified in a study of human T cells and chemical hapten exposure. Study-wide background: Minor pooled library volume differences mainly drove per-sample TCR yield variation. Findings and caveats of the study: It was expanded TCRs that formed significantly more large CDR3 similarity clusters than controls did.

Unique molecular identifiers were attached to individual cDNA molecules during library preparation. From the RACE reads, TCRdb called clonotypes with MiXCR, one entry per CDR3 protein. The sample carries some 89,000 distinct CDR3 sequences, 25% to 30% recorded once. This clonotype has only a few counts. Its antigen is not identified. Time point denoted: patch test 3, about 24 weeks after DPC sensitization. Indicated treatment: therapeutic diphenylcyclopropenone sensitization with weekly scalp DPC. Donation of samples came from alopecia patients who were 18 to 70 years old and suitable for DPC. Trimming pared 0 bases from V and 8 bases from J, leaving 8 bases between. Germline lookup yields CDR1 MNHEY and CDR2 SVGEGT. This CDR3 has 13 amino acids.

This sequence originates from a man aged 35 to 55 with alopecia areata. Some clones in this sample may be carry-over from other donors' samples. The chain carries TRBV6-2 or TRBV6-3 and TRBJ2-1; D is ambiguous. The sample consisted of whole blood, taken in connection with sensitization to the hapten diphenylcyclopropenone (DPC). The CDR3 nucleotides read TGTGCCAGCAGTTACTCAATCGGGTATGAGCAGTTCTTC. This sequence encodes CASSYSIGYEQFF.